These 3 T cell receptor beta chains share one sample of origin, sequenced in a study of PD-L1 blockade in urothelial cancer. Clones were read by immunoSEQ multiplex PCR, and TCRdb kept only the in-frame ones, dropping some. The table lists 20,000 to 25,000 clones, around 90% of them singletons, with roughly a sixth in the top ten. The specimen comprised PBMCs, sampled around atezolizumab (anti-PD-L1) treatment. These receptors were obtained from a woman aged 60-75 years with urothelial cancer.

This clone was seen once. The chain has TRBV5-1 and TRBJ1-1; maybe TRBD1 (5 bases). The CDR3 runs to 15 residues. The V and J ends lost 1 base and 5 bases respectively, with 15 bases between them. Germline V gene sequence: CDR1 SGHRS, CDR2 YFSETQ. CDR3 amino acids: CASSLKTARGTEAFF. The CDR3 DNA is TGCGCCAGCAGCTTGAAGACAGCCCGGGGGACTGAAGCTTTCTTT. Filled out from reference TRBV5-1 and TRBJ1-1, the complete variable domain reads KAGVTQTPRYLIKTRGQQVTLSCSPISGHRSVSWYQQTPGQGLQFLFEYFSETQRNKGNFPGRFSGRQFSNSRSEMNVSTLELGDSALYLCASSLKTARGTEAFFGQGTRLTVV.

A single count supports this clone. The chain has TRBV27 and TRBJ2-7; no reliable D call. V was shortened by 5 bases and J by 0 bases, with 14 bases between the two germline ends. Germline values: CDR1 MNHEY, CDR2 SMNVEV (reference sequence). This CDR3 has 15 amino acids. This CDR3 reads CASSRPRSRSYEQYF. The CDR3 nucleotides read TGTGCCAGCAGTCGACCTAGGTCCCGCTCCTACGAGCAGTACTTC.

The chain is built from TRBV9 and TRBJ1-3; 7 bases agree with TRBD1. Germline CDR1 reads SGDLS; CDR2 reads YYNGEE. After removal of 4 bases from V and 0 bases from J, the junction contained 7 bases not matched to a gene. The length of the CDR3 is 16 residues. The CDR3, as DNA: TGTGCCAGCAGCACGGGACAGCTACCCTCTGGAAACACCATATATTTT. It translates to CASSTGQLPSGNTIYF.